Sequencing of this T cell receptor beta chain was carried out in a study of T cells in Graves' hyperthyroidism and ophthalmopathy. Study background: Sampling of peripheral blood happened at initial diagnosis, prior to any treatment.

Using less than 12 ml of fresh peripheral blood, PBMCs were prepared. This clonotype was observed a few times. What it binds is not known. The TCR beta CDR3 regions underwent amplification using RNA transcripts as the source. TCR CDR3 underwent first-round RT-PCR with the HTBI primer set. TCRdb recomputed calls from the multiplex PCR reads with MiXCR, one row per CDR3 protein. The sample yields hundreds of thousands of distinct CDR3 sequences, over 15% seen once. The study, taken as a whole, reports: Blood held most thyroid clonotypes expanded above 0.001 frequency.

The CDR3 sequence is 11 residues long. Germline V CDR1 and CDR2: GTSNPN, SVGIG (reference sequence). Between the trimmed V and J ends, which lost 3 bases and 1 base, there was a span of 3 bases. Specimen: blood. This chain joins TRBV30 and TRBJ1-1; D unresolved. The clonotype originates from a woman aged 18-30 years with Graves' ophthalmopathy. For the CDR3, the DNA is TGTGCCTGGAGGGGGAACACTGAAGCTTTCTTT. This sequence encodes CAWRGNTEAFF.